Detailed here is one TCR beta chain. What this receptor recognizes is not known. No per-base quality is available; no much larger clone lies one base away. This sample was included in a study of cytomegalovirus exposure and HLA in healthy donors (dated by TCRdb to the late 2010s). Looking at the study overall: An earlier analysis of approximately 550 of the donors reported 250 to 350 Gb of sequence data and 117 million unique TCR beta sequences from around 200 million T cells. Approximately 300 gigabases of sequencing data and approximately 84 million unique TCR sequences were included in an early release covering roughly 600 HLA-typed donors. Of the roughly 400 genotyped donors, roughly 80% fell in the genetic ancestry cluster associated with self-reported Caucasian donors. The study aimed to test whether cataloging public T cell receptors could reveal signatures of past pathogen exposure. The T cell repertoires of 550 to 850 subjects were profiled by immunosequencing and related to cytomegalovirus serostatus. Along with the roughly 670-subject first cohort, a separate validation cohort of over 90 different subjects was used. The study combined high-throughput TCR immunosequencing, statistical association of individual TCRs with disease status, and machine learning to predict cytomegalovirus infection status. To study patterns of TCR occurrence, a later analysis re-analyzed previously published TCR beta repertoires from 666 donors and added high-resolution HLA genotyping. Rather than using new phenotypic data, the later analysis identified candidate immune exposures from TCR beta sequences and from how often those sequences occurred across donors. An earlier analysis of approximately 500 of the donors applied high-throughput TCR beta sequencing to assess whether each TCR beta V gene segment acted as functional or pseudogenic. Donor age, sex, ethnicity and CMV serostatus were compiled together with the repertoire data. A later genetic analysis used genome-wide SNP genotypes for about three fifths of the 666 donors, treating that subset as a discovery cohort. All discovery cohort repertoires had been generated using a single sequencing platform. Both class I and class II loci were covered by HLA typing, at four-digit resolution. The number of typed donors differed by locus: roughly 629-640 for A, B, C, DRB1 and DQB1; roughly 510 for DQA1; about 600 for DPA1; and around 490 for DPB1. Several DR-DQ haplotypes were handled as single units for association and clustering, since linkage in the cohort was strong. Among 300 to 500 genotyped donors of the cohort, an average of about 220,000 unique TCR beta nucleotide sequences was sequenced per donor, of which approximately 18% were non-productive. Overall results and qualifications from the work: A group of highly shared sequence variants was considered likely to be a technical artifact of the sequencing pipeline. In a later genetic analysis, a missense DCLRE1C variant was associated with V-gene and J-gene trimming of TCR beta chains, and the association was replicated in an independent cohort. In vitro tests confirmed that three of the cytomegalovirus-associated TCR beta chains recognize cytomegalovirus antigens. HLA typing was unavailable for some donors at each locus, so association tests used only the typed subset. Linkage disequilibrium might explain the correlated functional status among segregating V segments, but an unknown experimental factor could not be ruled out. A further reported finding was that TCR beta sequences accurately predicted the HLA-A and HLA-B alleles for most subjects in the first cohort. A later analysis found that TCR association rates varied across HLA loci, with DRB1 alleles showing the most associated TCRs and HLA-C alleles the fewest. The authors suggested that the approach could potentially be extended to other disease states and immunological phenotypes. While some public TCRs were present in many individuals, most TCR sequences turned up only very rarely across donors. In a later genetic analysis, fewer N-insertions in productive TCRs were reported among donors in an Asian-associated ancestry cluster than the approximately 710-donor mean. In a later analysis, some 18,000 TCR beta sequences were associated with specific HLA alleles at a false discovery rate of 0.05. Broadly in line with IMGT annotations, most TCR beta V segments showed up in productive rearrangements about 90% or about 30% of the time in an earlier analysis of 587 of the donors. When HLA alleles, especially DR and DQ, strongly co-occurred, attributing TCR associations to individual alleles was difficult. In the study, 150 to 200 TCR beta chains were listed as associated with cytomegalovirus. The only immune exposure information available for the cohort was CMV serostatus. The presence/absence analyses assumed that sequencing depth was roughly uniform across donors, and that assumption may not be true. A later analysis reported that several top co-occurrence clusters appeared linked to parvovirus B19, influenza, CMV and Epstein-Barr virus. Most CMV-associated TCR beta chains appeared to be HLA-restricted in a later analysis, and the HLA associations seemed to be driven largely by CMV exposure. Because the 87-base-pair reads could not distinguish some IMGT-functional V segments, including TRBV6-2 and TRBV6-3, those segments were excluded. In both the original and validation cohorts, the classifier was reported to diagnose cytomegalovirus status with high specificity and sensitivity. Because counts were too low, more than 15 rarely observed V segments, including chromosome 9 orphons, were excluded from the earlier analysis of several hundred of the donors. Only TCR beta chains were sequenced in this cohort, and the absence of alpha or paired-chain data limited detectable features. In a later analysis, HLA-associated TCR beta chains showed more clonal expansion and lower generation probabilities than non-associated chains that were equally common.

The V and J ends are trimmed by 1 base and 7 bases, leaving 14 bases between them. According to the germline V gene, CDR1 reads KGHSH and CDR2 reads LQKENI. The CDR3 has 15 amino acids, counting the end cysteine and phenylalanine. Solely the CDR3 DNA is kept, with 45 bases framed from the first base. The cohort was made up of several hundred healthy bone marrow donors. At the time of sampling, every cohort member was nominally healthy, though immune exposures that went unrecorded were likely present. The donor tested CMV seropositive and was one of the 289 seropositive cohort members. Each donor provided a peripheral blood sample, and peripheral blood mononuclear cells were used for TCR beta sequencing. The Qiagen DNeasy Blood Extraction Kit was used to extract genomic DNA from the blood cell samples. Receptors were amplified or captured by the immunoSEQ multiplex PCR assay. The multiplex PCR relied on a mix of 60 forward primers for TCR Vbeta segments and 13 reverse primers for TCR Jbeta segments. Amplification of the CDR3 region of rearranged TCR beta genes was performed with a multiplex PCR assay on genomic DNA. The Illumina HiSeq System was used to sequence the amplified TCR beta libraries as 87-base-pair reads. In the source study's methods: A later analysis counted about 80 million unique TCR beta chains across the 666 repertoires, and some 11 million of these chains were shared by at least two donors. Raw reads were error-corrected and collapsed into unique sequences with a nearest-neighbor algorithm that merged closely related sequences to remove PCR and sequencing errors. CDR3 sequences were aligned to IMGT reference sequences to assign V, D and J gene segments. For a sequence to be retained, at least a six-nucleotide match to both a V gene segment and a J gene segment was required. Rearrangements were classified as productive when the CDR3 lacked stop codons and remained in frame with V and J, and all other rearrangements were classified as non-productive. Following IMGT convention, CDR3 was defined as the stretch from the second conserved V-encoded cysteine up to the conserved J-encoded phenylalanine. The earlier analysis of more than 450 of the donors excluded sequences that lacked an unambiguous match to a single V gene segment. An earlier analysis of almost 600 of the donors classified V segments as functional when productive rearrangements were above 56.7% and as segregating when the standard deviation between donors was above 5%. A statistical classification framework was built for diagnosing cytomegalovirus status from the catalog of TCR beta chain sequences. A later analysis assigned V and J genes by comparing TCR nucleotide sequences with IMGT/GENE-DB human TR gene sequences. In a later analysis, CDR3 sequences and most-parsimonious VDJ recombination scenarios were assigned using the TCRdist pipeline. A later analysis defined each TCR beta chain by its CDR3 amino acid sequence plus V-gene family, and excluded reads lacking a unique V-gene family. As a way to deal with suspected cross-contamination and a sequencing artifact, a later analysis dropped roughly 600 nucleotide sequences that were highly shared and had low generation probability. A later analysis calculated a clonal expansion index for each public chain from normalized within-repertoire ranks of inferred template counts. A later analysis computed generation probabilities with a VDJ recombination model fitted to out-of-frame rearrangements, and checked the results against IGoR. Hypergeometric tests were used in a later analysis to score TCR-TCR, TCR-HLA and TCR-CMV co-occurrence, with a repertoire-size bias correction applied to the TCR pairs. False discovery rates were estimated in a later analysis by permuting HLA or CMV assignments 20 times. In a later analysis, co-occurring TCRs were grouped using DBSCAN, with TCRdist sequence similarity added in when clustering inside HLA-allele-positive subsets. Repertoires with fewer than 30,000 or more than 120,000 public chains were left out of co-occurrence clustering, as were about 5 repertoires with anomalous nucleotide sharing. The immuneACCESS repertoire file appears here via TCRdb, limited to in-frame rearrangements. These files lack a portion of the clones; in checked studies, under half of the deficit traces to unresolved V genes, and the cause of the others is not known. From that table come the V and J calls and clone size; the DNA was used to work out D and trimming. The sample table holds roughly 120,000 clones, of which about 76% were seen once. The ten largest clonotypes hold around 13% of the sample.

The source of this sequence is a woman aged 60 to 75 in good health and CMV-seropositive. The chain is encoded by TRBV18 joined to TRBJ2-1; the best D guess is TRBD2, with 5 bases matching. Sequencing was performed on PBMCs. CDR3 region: CASSPRETATNEQFF. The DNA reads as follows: TGTGCCAGCTCACCACGGGAGACTGCGACGAATGAGCAGTTCTTC.